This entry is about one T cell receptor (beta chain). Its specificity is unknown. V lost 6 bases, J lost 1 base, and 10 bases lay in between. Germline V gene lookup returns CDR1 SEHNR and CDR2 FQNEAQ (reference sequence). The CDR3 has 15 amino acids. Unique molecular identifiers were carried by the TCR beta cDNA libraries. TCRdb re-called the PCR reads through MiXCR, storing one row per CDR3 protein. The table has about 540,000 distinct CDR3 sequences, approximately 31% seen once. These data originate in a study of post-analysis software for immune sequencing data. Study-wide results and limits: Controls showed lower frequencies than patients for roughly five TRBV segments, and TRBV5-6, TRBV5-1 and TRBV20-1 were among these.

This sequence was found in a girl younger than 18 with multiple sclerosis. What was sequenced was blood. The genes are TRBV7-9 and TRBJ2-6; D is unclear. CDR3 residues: CASSTSGSGANVLTF. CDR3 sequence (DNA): TGTGCCAGCAGTACCTCAGGTTCTGGGGCCAACGTCCTGACTTTC.